A selection of T cell receptor beta chains follows, all from one sample in a study of shared clonotypes between healthy human individuals. The table came from immunoSEQ multiplex PCR; TCRdb's copy has only in-frame clones and leaves some out. Among approximately 1,000,000 clones listed, roughly 77% were seen once. Sequenced: memory CD4+ T cells from PBMCs. The receptor source for this set is a man aged 18 to 29 in good health. Some clones in this sample may be carry-over from other donors' samples. Each CDR3 is given with its conserved first and last residue. The order of the fields is D gene, V gene, clone size, J gene, CDR3 protein, CDR3 DNA. D genes are given only for firm matches. Size is omitted from some rows. Given values are once, few, many or a class for expanded clones.

d_call: -
v_call: TRBV7-3
clone_size: -
j_call: TRBJ1-5
cdr3_aa: CASSSGQPNQPQHF
cdr3_nt: TGTGCCAGCAGCTCAGGACAGCCAAATCAGCCCCAGCATTTT

d_call: TRBD2
v_call: TRBV10-3
clone_size: -
j_call: TRBJ2-1
cdr3_aa: CAIGTSGEGEQFF
cdr3_nt: TGTGCCATCGGGACTAGCGGGGAGGGTGAGCAGTTCTTC

d_call: -
v_call: TRBV5-8
clone_size: -
j_call: TRBJ2-5
cdr3_aa: CASSSPGARETQYF
cdr3_nt: TGTGCCAGCAGCTCCCCGGGGGCACGGGAGACCCAGTACTTC

d_call: TRBD2
v_call: TRBV28
clone_size: -
j_call: TRBJ2-7
cdr3_aa: CASSYPGGGPYEQYF
cdr3_nt: TGTGCCAGCAGCTACCCGGGAGGAGGACCTTACGAGCAGTACTTC

d_call: TRBD2
v_call: TRBV9
clone_size: -
j_call: TRBJ2-1
cdr3_aa: CASSVVGLAGAREQFF
cdr3_nt: TGTGCCAGCAGCGTAGTGGGACTAGCGGGAGCTAGGGAGCAGTTCTTC

d_call: -
v_call: TRBV9
clone_size: -
j_call: TRBJ1-2
cdr3_aa: CASSSRDIGYGYTF
cdr3_nt: TGTGCCAGCAGCTCCCGGGACATTGGATATGGCTACACCTTC

d_call: -
v_call: TRBV28
clone_size: -
j_call: TRBJ1-5
cdr3_aa: CASSARDTRNQPQHF
cdr3_nt: TGTGCCAGCAGTGCCCGGGACACCCGCAATCAGCCCCAGCATTTT

d_call: -
v_call: TRBV7-3
clone_size: -
j_call: TRBJ2-6
cdr3_aa: CASSLRSGKANVLTF
cdr3_nt: TGTGCCAGCAGCTTAAGATCAGGGAAGGCCAACGTCCTGACTTTC

d_call: -
v_call: TRBV7-2
clone_size: few
j_call: TRBJ2-7
cdr3_aa: CASSLASAYEQYF
cdr3_nt: TGTGCCAGCAGCTTAGCCTCGGCCTACGAGCAGTACTTC

d_call: -
v_call: TRBV28
clone_size: once
j_call: TRBJ1-5
cdr3_aa: CASSPINQPQHF
cdr3_nt: TGTGCCAGCAGTCCGATCAATCAGCCCCAGCATTTT

d_call: -
v_call: TRBV7-2
clone_size: -
j_call: TRBJ1-3
cdr3_aa: CASSHPGNTIYF
cdr3_nt: TGTGCCAGCAGCCACCCCGGAAACACCATATATTTT

d_call: TRBD2
v_call: TRBV7-2
clone_size: few
j_call: TRBJ2-1
cdr3_aa: CASSLGGLAGNEQFF
cdr3_nt: TGTGCCAGCAGCTTAGGGGGGTTAGCGGGCAATGAGCAGTTCTTC

d_call: -
v_call: TRBV18
clone_size: -
j_call: TRBJ1-5
cdr3_aa: CASSQGTGNQPQHF
cdr3_nt: TGTGCCAGCTCACAAGGGACGGGGAATCAGCCCCAGCATTTT

d_call: -
v_call: TRBV5-6
clone_size: -
j_call: TRBJ1-5
cdr3_aa: CASSSGRRGGNQPQHF
cdr3_nt: TGTGCCAGCAGCTCGGGGCGGAGGGGGGGCAATCAGCCCCAGCATTTT

d_call: -
v_call: TRBV28
clone_size: -
j_call: TRBJ1-1
cdr3_aa: CASSPTGYMNTEAFF
cdr3_nt: TGTGCCAGCAGCCCTACCGGGTACATGAACACTGAAGCTTTCTTT

d_call: -
v_call: TRBV7-5
clone_size: -
j_call: TRBJ2-3
cdr3_aa: CAAYYGGFSTDTQYF
cdr3_nt: TGTGCCGCCTATTATGGCGGGTTTTCCACAGATACGCAGTATTTT

d_call: -
v_call: TRBV5-1
clone_size: -
j_call: TRBJ2-2
cdr3_aa: CASSPHSGANTGELFF
cdr3_nt: TGCGCCAGCAGCCCTCATAGCGGAGCGAACACCGGGGAGCTGTTTTTT

d_call: TRBD2
v_call: TRBV5-1
clone_size: -
j_call: TRBJ2-1
cdr3_aa: CASSLPTSGTYNEQFF
cdr3_nt: TGCGCCAGCAGCTTACCAACTAGCGGCACCTACAATGAGCAGTTCTTC

d_call: -
v_call: TRBV6-5
clone_size: -
j_call: TRBJ2-7
cdr3_aa: CASTDPGGGYEQYF
cdr3_nt: TGTGCCAGCACCGACCCCGGGGGCGGCTACGAGCAGTACTTC

d_call: TRBD2
v_call: TRBV5-1
clone_size: -
j_call: TRBJ2-5
cdr3_aa: CASSLALAGGAETQYF
cdr3_nt: TGCGCCAGCAGCTTGGCCTTAGCGGGAGGTGCGGAGACCCAGTACTTC

d_call: -
v_call: TRBV18
clone_size: -
j_call: TRBJ2-5
cdr3_aa: CASSQPGLRNQETQYF
cdr3_nt: TGTGCCAGCTCACAACCGGGACTGAGGAACCAAGAGACCCAGTACTTC

d_call: TRBD2
v_call: TRBV30
clone_size: few
j_call: TRBJ2-2
cdr3_aa: CAWSVKREATGELFF
cdr3_nt: TGTGCCTGGAGTGTAAAGCGGGAGGCAACCGGGGAGCTGTTTTTT

d_call: TRBD1
v_call: TRBV5-1
clone_size: -
j_call: TRBJ2-5
cdr3_aa: CASSVADRGQETQYF
cdr3_nt: TGCGCCAGCAGCGTGGCCGACAGGGGCCAAGAGACCCAGTACTTC

d_call: TRBD2
v_call: TRBV30
clone_size: -
j_call: TRBJ2-2
cdr3_aa: CAWSVSGLAGHTGELFF
cdr3_nt: TGTGCCTGGAGTGTTTCGGGGCTAGCGGGGCACACCGGGGAGCTGTTTTTT

d_call: -
v_call: TRBV25-1
clone_size: once
j_call: TRBJ1-4
cdr3_aa: CASSKSTEKLFF
cdr3_nt: TGTGCCAGCAGTAAGTCGACAGAAAAACTGTTTTTT

d_call: TRBD2
v_call: TRBV6-5
clone_size: once
j_call: TRBJ2-7
cdr3_aa: CASRSGLAAYEQYF
cdr3_nt: TGTGCCAGCAGATCAGGACTAGCGGCCTACGAGCAGTACTTC

d_call: -
v_call: TRBV5-5
clone_size: few
j_call: TRBJ1-3
cdr3_aa: CASSLWDTIYF
cdr3_nt: TGTGCCAGCAGCTTGTGGGACACCATATATTTT

d_call: TRBD1
v_call: TRBV5-1
clone_size: -
j_call: TRBJ2-3
cdr3_aa: CASSAQGPLTDTQYF
cdr3_nt: TGCGCCAGCAGCGCACAGGGGCCGCTCACAGATACGCAGTATTTT

d_call: -
v_call: TRBV2
clone_size: -
j_call: TRBJ1-3
cdr3_aa: CASKSETRGNTIYF
cdr3_nt: TGTGCCAGCAAATCAGAAACAAGAGGAAACACCATATATTTT

d_call: -
v_call: TRBV5-4
clone_size: -
j_call: TRBJ2-5
cdr3_aa: CASSLASLYQETQYF
cdr3_nt: TGTGCCAGCAGCTTGGCCTCACTATACCAAGAGACCCAGTACTTC

d_call: -
v_call: TRBV7-3
clone_size: -
j_call: TRBJ2-5
cdr3_aa: CASSFGSRETQYF
cdr3_nt: TGTGCCAGCAGCTTTGGGAGCCGGGAGACCCAGTACTTC

d_call: -
v_call: TRBV5-1
clone_size: -
j_call: TRBJ2-7
cdr3_aa: CASSLSTGYPSSYEQYF
cdr3_nt: TGCGCCAGCAGCTTATCAACAGGGTACCCGAGCTCCTACGAGCAGTACTTC

d_call: TRBD1
v_call: TRBV7-9
clone_size: -
j_call: TRBJ2-7
cdr3_aa: CASSLGQGFFEQYF
cdr3_nt: TGTGCCAGCAGCTTGGGACAGGGTTTTTTCGAGCAGTACTTC

d_call: -
v_call: TRBV18
clone_size: -
j_call: TRBJ1-1
cdr3_aa: CASSGEAVREAFF
cdr3_nt: TGTGCCAGCTCCGGGGAGGCCGTGCGGGAAGCTTTCTTT

d_call: TRBD1
v_call: TRBV23-1
clone_size: -
j_call: TRBJ2-6
cdr3_aa: CASSHRTTGPTTGANVLTF
cdr3_nt: TGCGCCAGCAGTCACCGAACGACAGGGCCGACCACTGGGGCCAACGTCCTGACTTTC

d_call: TRBD2
v_call: TRBV7-2
clone_size: -
j_call: TRBJ2-2
cdr3_aa: CASSLSQGRGGTGELFF
cdr3_nt: TGTGCCAGCAGCCTAAGCCAAGGACGGGGGGGCACCGGGGAGCTGTTTTTT

d_call: -
v_call: TRBV19
clone_size: -
j_call: TRBJ1-6
cdr3_aa: CASSPRGVPYNSPLHF
cdr3_nt: TGTGCCAGTAGCCCCCGGGGAGTCCCCTATAATTCACCCCTCCACTTT

d_call: TRBD1
v_call: TRBV29-1
clone_size: -
j_call: TRBJ2-3
cdr3_aa: CSSREQGGVDTQYF
cdr3_nt: TGCAGCTCGAGGGAACAGGGGGGCGTTGATACGCAGTATTTT

d_call: -
v_call: TRBV28
clone_size: -
j_call: TRBJ1-1
cdr3_aa: CASSTPPGTEAFF
cdr3_nt: TGTGCCAGCAGCACGCCCCCGGGGACTGAAGCTTTCTTT

d_call: TRBD1
v_call: TRBV27
clone_size: once
j_call: TRBJ2-7
cdr3_aa: CASSQRQGAVGEQYF
cdr3_nt: TGTGCCAGCAGTCAAAGACAGGGGGCTGTAGGAGAGCAGTACTTC

d_call: -
v_call: TRBV19
clone_size: -
j_call: TRBJ1-5
cdr3_aa: CASSIGIYSQPQHF
cdr3_nt: TGTGCCAGTAGTATAGGAATCTACAGTCAGCCCCAGCATTTT

d_call: -
v_call: TRBV30
clone_size: -
j_call: TRBJ2-6
cdr3_aa: CAWSSPNFPDSGANVLTF
cdr3_nt: TGTGCCTGGAGTTCCCCCAACTTTCCAGACTCTGGGGCCAACGTCCTGACTTTC

d_call: -
v_call: TRBV27
clone_size: -
j_call: TRBJ2-1
cdr3_aa: CASSFGQGRVNEQFF
cdr3_nt: TGTGCCAGCAGTTTCGGGCAGGGCAGAGTCAATGAGCAGTTCTTC

d_call: -
v_call: TRBV5-6
clone_size: -
j_call: TRBJ1-1
cdr3_aa: CASSLYQANTEAFF
cdr3_nt: TGTGCCAGCAGCTTGTATCAGGCTAACACTGAAGCTTTCTTT

d_call: TRBD2
v_call: TRBV28
clone_size: few
j_call: TRBJ2-3
cdr3_aa: CASSLPQQREADTQYF
cdr3_nt: TGTGCCAGCAGTTTACCACAGCAGCGGGAGGCGGATACGCAGTATTTT

d_call: -
v_call: TRBV5-8
clone_size: -
j_call: TRBJ1-4
cdr3_aa: CATSRSLNEKLFF
cdr3_nt: TGTGCCACCTCCAGGAGTCTTAATGAAAAACTGTTTTTT

d_call: TRBD1
v_call: TRBV15
clone_size: -
j_call: TRBJ2-7
cdr3_aa: CATSRDIDRGLYEQYF
cdr3_nt: TGTGCCACCAGCAGAGATATTGACAGGGGGTTGTACGAGCAGTACTTC

d_call: -
v_call: TRBV27
clone_size: -
j_call: TRBJ1-4
cdr3_aa: CASSSRATTEKLFF
cdr3_nt: TGTGCCAGCAGTTCGAGGGCTACGACTGAAAAACTGTTTTTT

d_call: TRBD1
v_call: TRBV6-6
clone_size: once
j_call: TRBJ1-3
cdr3_aa: CASSGTGGPVRNTIYF
cdr3_nt: TGTGCCAGCAGTGGGACAGGGGGACCTGTTCGAAACACCATATATTTT

d_call: -
v_call: TRBV14
clone_size: -
j_call: TRBJ1-3
cdr3_aa: CASGRHSGNTIYF
cdr3_nt: TGTGCCAGCGGCCGTCACTCTGGAAACACCATATATTTT

d_call: -
v_call: TRBV11-2
clone_size: -
j_call: TRBJ2-5
cdr3_aa: CASSLLGGAPQYF
cdr3_nt: TGTGCCAGCAGTTTGCTGGGGGGGGCGCCCCAGTACTTC

d_call: -
v_call: TRBV6-1
clone_size: -
j_call: TRBJ2-7
cdr3_aa: CASSEPADPYEQYF
cdr3_nt: TGTGCCAGCAGTGAACCGGCGGACCCCTACGAGCAGTACTTC

d_call: -
v_call: TRBV6-5
clone_size: -
j_call: TRBJ2-3
cdr3_aa: CASSDSGRRTDTQYF
cdr3_nt: TGTGCCAGCAGTGACTCGGGTAGGCGCACAGATACGCAGTATTTT

d_call: -
v_call: TRBV2
clone_size: -
j_call: TRBJ1-1
cdr3_aa: CASNWRTVNTEAFF
cdr3_nt: TGTGCCAGCAATTGGAGGACAGTCAACACTGAAGCTTTCTTT

d_call: -
v_call: TRBV5-4
clone_size: -
j_call: TRBJ2-3
cdr3_aa: CASSTTSSTDTQYF
cdr3_nt: TGTGCCAGCAGCACAACCTCTAGCACAGATACGCAGTATTTT